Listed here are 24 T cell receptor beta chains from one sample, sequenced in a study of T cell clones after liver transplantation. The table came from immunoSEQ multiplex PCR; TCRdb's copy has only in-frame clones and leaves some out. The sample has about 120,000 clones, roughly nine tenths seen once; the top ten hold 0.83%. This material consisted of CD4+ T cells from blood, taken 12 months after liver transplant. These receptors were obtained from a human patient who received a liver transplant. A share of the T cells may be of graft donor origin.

This chain's CDR3 is CASSPVGAGTSYEQYF. In DNA, the CDR3 is TGTGCCAGCTCACCAGTTGGGGCAGGGACCTCCTACGAGCAGTACTTC. The chain is built from TRBV18 and TRBJ2-7; D tentatively fits TRBD1 or TRBD2 (5 bases each). Germline loops: CDR1 KGHSH, CDR2 LQKENI. Trimming pared 2 bases from V and 0 bases from J, leaving 14 bases between. CDR3 length: 16 residues.

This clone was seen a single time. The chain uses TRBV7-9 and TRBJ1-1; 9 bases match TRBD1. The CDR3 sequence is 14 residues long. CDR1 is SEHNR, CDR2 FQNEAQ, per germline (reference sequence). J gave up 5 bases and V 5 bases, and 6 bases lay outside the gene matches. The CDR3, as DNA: TGTGCCAGCAGCCCAGGACAGGGGTGGACTGAAGCTTTCTTT. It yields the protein CASSPGQGWTEAFF.

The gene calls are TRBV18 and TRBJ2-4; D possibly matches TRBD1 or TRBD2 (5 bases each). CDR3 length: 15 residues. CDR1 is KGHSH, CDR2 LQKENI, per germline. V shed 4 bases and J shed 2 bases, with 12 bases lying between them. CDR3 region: CASSRDPGSKNIQYF. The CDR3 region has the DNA TGTGCCAGCTCACGGGACCCTGGATCCAAAAACATTCAGTACTTC.

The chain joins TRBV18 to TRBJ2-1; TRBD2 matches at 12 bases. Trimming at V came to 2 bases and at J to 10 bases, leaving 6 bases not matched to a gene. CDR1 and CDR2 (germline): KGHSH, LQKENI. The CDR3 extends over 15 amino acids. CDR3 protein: CASSPTSGRTGEQFF. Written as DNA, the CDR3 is TGTGCCAGCTCACCAACTAGCGGGAGGACGGGGGAGCAGTTCTTC.

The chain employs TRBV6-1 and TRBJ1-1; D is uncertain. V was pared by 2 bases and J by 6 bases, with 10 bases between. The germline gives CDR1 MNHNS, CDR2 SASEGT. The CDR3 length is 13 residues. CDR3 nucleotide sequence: TGTGCCAGCAGTGAAAACGGGTTGGCTGAAGCTTTCTTT. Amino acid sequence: CASSENGLAEAFF.

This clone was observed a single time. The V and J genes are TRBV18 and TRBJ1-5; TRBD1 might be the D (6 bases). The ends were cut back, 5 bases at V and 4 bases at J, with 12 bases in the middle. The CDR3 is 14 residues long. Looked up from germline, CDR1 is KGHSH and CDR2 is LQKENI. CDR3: CASSTDDRNQPQHF. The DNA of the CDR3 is TGTGCCAGCTCAACCGACGACAGGAATCAGCCCCAGCATTTT.

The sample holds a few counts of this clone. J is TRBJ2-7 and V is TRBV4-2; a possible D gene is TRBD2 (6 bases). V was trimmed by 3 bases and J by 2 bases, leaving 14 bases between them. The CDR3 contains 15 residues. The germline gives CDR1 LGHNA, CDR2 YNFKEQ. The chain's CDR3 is CASSQWEAGTYEQYF. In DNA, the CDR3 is TGTGCCAGCAGCCAGTGGGAGGCTGGCACCTACGAGCAGTACTTC.

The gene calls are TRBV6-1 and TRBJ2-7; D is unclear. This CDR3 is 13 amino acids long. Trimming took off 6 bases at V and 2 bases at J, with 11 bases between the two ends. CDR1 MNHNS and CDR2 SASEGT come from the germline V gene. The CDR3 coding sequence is TGTGCCAGCAGAGCAGACGGTCCCTACGAGCAGTACTTC. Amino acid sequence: CASRADGPYEQYF.

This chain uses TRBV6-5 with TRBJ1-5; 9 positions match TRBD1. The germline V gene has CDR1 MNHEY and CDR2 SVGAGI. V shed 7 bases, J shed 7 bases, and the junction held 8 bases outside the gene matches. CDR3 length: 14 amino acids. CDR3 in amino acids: CASTPGQGGQPQHF. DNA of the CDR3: TGTGCCAGCACTCCGGGACAGGGTGGGCAGCCCCAGCATTTT.

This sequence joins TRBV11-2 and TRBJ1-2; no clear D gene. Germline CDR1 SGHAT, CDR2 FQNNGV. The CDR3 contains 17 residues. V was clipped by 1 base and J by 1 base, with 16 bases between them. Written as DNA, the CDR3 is TGTGCCAGCAGCTTAGGATGGCGACACCTCCTTAACTATGGCTACACCTTC. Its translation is CASSLGWRHLLNYGYTF.

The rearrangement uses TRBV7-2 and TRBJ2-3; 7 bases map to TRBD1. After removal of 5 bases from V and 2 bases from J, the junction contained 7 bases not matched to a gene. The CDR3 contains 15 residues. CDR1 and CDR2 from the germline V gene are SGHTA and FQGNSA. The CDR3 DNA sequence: TGTGCCAGCAGCCTCGAGGACAGGTCCACAGATACGCAGTATTTT. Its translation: CASSLEDRSTDTQYF.

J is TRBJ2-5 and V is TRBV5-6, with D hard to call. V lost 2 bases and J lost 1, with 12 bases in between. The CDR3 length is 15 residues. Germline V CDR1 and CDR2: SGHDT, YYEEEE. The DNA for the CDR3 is TGTGCCAGCAGCTTAATGGGTAGGGCCCAAGAGACCCAGTACTTC. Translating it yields CASSLMGRAQETQYF.

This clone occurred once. In DNA, the CDR3 is TGTGCCAGCAGCCGAGGGCTTGCGGACAGATACAATGAGCAGTTCTTC. It codes for CASSRGLADRYNEQFF. V is TRBV7-7 and J is TRBJ2-1, with D perhaps TRBD1 (6 bases). The V end lost 5 bases, the J end lost 4 bases, and 18 bases lay between the germline ends. CDR3 length: 16 amino acids. The germline V gene encodes CDR1 SSHAT and CDR2 FNYEAQ (reference sequence).

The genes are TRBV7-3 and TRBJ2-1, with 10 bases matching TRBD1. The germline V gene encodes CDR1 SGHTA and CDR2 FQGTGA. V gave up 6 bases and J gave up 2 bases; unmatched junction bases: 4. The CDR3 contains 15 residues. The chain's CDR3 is CASRTTGGTYNEQFF. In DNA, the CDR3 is TGTGCCAGCAGGACGACAGGGGGCACCTACAATGAGCAGTTCTTC.

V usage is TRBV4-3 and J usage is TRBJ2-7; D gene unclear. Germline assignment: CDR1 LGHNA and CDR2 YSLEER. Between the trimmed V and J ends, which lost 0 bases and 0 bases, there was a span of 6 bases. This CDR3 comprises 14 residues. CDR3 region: CASSQDVSSYEQYF. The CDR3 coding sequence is TGCGCCAGCAGCCAAGACGTGAGCTCCTACGAGCAGTACTTC.

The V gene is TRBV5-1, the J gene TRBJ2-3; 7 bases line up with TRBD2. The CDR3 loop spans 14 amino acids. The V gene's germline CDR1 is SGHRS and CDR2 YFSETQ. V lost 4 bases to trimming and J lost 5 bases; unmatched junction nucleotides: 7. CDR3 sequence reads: CASSPSAGEDTQYF. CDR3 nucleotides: TGCGCCAGCAGCCCCTCGGCGGGAGAAGATACGCAGTATTTT.

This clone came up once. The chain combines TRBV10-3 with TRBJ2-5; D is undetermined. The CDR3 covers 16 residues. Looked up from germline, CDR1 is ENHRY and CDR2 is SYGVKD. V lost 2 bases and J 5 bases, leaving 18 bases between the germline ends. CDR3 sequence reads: CAISEGSRTAQETQYF. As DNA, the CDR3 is TGTGCCATCAGTGAGGGATCCCGGACCGCCCAGGAGACCCAGTACTTC.

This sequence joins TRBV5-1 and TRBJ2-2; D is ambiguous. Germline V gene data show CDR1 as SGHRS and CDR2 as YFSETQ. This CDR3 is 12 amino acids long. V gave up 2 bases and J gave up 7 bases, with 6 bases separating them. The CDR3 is CASSFPDGELFF. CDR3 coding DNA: TGCGCCAGCAGCTTCCCGGACGGGGAGCTGTTTTTT.

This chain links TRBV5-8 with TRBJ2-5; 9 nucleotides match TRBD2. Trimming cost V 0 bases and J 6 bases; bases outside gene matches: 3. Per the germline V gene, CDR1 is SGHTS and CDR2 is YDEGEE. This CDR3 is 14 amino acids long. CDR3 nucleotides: TGTGCCAGCAGCTTGGCGGCGGGAGGGCAGACCCAGTACTTC. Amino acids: CASSLAAGGQTQYF.

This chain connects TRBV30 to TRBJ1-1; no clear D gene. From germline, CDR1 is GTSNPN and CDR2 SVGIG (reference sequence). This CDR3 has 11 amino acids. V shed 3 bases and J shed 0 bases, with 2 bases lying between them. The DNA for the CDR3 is TGTGCCTGGAGCCTGAACACTGAAGCTTTCTTT. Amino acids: CAWSLNTEAFF.

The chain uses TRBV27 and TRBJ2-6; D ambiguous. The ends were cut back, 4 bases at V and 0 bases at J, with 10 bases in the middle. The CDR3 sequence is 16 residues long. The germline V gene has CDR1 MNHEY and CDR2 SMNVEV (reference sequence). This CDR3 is CASSSVRSSGANVLTF. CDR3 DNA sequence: TGTGCCAGCAGTTCTGTTCGGAGCTCTGGGGCCAACGTCCTGACTTTC.

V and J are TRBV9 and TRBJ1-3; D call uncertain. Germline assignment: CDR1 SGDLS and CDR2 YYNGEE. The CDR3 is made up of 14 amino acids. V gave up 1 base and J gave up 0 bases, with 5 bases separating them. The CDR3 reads CASSVLGSGNTIYF. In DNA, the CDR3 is TGTGCCAGCAGCGTATTGGGCTCTGGAAACACCATATATTTT.

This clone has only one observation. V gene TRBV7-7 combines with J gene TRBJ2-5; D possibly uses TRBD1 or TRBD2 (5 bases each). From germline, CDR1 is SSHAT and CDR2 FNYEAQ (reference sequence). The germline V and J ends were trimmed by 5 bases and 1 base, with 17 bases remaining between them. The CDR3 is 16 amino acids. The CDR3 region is CASSPNPGRVQETQYF. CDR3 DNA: TGTGCCAGCAGCCCGAATCCGGGACGAGTCCAAGAGACCCAGTACTTC.

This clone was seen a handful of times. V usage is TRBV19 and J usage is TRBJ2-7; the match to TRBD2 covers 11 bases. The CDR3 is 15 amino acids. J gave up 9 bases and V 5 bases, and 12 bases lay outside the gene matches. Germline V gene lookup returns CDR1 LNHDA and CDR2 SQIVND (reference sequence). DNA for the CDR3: TGTGCCAGTAGTGTCGGGACTAGCGGTGCAGGGGTGCAGTACTTC. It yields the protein CASSVGTSGAGVQYF.